The following is a T cell receptor (beta chain) sequence with its context. These data belong to a study of blood T cell repertoires in COVID-19. Study in general: Acute-phase and convalescent COVID-19 samples originated in the United States, Italy and Spain. The analysed material was cDNA or gDNA that came from T cells, B-cell-depleted T cells, or PBMCs.

Original data processing: Reference gene primers were amplified, and this amplification served to estimate nucleated cell counts. Only in-frame clones appear in the TCRdb table, and some are missing; sequencing was by immunoSEQ multiplex PCR. V, J and clone size derive from that table, while D and trimming were established from the DNA sequence. The data show 130,000 or so clones, with around 86% seen just once and roughly 1.5% held by the top ten. Trimming removed 5 bases from V and 7 bases from J; junction bases left unmatched: 11. Germline values: CDR1 SGHKS, CDR2 YYEKEE (reference sequence). The CDR3 length is 15 residues.

The sample consisted of peripheral blood. This chain connects TRBV5-5 to TRBJ2-1; the match to TRBD1 covers 8 bases. This clonotype was obtained from a human donor in a cohort sampled during active COVID-19. CDR3 bases: TGTGCCAGCAGAAGACAGGGGTCCCCCCCGAATGAGCAGTTCTTC. Encoded protein: CASRRQGSPPNEQFF.